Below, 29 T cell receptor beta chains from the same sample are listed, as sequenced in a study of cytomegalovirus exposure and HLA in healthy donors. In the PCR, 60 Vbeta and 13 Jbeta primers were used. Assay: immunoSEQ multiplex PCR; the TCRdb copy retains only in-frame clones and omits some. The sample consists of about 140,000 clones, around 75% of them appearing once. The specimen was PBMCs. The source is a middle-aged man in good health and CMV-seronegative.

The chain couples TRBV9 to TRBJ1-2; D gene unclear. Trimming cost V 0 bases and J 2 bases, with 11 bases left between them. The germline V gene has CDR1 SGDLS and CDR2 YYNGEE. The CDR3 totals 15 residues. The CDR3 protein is CASSVVPESNYGYTF. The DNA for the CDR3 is TGTGCCAGCAGCGTAGTTCCAGAATCAAACTATGGCTACACCTTC. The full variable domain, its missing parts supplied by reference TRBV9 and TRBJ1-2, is DSGVTQTPKHLITATGQRVTLRCSPRSGDLSVYWYQQSLDQGLQFLIQYYNGEERAKGNILERFSAQQFPDLHSELNLSSLELGDSALYFCASSVVPESNYGYTFGSGTRLTVV.

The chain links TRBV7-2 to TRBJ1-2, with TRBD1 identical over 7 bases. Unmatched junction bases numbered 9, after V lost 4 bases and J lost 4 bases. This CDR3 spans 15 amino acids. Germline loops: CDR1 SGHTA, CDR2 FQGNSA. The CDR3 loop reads CASSWDSKPLYGYTF. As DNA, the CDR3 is TGTGCCAGCAGCTGGGACAGCAAGCCCCTCTATGGCTACACCTTC.

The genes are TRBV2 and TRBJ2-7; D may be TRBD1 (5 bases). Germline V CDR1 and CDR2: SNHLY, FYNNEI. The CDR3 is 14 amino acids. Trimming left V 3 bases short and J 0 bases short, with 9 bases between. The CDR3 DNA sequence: TGTGCCAGCAGTGACAAGGGGATCTCCTACGAGCAGTACTTC. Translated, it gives CASSDKGISYEQYF.

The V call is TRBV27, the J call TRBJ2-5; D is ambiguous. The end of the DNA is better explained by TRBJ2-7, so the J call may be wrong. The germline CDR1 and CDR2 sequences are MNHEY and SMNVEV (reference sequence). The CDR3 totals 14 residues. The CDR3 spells CASSFRQAFYEQYF. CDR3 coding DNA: TGTGCCAGCAGTTTTCGCCAGGCTTTCTACGAGCAGTACTTC.

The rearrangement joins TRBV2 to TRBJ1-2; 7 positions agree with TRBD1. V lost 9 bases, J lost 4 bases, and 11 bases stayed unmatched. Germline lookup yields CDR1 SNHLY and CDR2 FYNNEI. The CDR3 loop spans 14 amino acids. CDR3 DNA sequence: TGTGCCAGATCGGACAGGCCGGGTACCTATGGCTACACCTTC. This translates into CARSDRPGTYGYTF.

The CDR3 spells CASSKARTRARNEKLFF. The CDR3, as DNA: TGTGCCAGCAGCAAAGCCCGGACACGGGCTCGGAATGAAAAACTGTTTTTT. The chain uses TRBV21-1 and TRBJ1-4; the table's D call, TRBD1, was not checked against the DNA. TRBV21-1 is a documented pseudogene. The CDR3 length is 17 residues.

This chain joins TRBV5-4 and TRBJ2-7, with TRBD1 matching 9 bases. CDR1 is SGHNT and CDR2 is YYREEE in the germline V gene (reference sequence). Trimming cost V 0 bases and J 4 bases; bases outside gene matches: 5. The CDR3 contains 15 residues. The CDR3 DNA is TGTGCCAGCAGCTTGGCGGGACAGGGACTTTACGAGCAGTACTTC. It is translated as CASSLAGQGLYEQYF.

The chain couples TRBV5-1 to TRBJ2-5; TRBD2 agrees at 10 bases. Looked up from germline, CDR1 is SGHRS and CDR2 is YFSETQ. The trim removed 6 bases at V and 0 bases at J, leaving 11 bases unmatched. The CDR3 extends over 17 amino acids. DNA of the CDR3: TGCGCCAGCAATGGGGCCACTAGCGGGGCCTACCAAGAGACCCAGTACTTC. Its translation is CASNGATSGAYQETQYF.

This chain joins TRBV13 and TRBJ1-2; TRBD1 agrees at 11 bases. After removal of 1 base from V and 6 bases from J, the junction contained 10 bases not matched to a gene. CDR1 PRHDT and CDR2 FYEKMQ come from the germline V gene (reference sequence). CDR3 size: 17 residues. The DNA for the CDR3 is TGTGCCAGCAGCTTAGTCGGACAGGGGGCTCGGGTTCATGGCTACACCTTC. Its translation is CASSLVGQGARVHGYTF.

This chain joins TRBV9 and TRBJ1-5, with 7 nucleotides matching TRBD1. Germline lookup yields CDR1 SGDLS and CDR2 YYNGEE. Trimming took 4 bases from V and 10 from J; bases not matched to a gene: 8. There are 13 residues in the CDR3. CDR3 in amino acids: CASSFTAGGPQHF. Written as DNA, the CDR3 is TGTGCCAGCAGCTTTACGGCAGGGGGTCCCCAGCATTTT.

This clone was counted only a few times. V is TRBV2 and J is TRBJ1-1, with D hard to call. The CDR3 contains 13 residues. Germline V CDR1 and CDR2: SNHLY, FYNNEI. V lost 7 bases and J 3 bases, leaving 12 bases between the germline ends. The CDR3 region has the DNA TGTGCCAGCACCTCCCGACTTGACACTGAAGCTTTCTTT. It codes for CASTSRLDTEAFF.

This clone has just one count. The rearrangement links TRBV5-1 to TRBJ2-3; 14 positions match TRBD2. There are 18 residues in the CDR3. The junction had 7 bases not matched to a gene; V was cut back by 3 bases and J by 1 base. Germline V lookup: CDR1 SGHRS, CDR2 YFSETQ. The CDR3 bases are TGCGCCAGCAGCTCAACGGGACTAGCGGGGGCCGGCACAGATACGCAGTATTTT. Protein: CASSSTGLAGAGTDTQYF.

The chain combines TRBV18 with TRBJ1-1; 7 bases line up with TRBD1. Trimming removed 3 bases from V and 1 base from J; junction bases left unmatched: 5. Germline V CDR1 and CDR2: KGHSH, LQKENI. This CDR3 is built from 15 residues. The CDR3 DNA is TGTGCCAGCTCACCTACGACAGGGACGAACACTGAAGCTTTCTTT. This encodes CASSPTTGTNTEAFF.

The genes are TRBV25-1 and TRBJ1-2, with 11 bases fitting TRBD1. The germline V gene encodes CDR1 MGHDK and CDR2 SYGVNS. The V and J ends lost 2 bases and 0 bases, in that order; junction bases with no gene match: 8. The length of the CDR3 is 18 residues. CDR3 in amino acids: CASSEPPGQGGANYGYTF. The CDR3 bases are TGTGCCAGCAGTGAACCTCCGGGACAGGGGGGAGCTAACTATGGCTACACCTTC.

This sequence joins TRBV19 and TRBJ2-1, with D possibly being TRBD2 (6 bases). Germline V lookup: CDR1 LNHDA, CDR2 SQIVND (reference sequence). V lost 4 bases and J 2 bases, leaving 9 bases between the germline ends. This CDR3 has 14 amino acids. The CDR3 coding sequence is TGTGCCAGTAGTAGGCGGGGAACCTACAATGAGCAGTTCTTC. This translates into CASSRRGTYNEQFF.

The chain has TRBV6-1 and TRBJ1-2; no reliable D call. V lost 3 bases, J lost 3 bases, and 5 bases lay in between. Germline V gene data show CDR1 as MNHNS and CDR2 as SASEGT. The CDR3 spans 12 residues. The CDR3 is CASSDIDYGYTF. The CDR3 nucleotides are TGTGCCAGCAGTGATATCGACTATGGCTACACCTTC.

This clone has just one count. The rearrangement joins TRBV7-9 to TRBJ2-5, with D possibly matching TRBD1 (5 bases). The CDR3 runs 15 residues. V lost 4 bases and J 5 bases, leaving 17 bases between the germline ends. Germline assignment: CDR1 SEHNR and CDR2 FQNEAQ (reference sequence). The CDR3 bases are TGTGCCAGCAGCTCCCTTAGGTCCAGGGTCGAGACCCAGTACTTC. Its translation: CASSSLRSRVETQYF.

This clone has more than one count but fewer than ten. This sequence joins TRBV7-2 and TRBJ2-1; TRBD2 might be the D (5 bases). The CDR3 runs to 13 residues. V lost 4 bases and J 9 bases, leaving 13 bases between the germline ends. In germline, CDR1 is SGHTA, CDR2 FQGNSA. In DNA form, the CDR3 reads TGTGCCAGCAGCTCACTTAGCGCTGGTGAGCAGTTCTTC. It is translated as CASSSLSAGEQFF.

The CDR3 is CASSLNGFEDRGRDEQFF. CDR3 sequence (DNA): TGTGCCAGCAGCTTAAATGGGTTCGAGGACAGGGGAAGGGATGAGCAGTTCTTC. This chain connects TRBV7-3 to TRBJ2-1, with TRBD1 matching over 9 bases. This CDR3 comprises 18 residues. Trimming at V came to 1 base and at J to 8 bases, leaving 15 bases not matched to a gene. Germline-derived CDR1 and CDR2 are SGHTA and FQGTGA.

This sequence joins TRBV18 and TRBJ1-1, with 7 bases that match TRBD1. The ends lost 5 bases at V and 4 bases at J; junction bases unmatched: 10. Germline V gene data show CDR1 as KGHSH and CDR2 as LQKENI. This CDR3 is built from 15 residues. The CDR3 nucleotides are TGTGCCAGCTCAAACTTCGACAGGGTGGGCACTGAAGCTTTCTTT. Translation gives CASSNFDRVGTEAFF.

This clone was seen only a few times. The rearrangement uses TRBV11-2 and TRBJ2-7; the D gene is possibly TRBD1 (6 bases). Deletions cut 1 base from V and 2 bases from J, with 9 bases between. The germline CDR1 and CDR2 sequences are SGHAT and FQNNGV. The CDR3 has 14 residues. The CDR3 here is CASSLGPGAYEQYF. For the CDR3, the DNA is TGTGCCAGCAGCTTAGGCCCAGGGGCCTACGAGCAGTACTTC.

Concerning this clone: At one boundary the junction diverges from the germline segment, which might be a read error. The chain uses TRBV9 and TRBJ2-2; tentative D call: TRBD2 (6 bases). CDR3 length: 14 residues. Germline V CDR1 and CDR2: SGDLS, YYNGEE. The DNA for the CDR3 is TGTGCCAGCAGCCACTCCAGTGCCGGCGGGGAGCTGCTTTTT. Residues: CASSHSSAGGELLF.

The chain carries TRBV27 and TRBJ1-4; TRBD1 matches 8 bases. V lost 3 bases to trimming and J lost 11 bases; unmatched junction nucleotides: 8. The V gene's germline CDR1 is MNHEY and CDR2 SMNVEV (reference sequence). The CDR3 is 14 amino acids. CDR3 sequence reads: CASSFRAGGWKLFF. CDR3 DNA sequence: TGTGCCAGCAGTTTTAGGGCAGGGGGCTGGAAACTGTTTTTT.

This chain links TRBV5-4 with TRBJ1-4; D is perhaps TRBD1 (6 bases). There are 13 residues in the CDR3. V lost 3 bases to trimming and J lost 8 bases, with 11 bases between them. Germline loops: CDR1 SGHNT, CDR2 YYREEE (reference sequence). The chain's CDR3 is CASSYRGGEKLFF. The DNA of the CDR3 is TGTGCCAGCAGCTATCGAGGGGGAGAAAAACTGTTTTTT.

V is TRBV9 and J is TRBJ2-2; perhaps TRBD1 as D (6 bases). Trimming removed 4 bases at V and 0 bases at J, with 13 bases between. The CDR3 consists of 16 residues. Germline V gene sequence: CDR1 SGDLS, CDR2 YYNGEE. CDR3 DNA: TGTGCCAGCAGCCCGGACAGCGCCGCGAACACCGGGGAGCTGTTTTTT. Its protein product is CASSPDSAANTGELFF.

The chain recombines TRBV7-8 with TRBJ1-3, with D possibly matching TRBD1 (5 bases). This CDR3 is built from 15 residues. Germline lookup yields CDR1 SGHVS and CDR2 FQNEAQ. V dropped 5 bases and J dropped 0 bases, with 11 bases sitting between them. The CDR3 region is CASSPQANSGNTIYF. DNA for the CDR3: TGTGCCAGCAGCCCACAGGCAAACTCTGGAAACACCATATATTTT.

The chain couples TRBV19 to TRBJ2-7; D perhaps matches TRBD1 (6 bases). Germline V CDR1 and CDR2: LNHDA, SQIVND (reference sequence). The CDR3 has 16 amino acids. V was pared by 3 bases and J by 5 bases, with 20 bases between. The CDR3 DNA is TGTGCCAGTAGTATTAGAGGGGGTAGTTTCCAAGACGAGCAGTACTTC. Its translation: CASSIRGGSFQDEQYF.

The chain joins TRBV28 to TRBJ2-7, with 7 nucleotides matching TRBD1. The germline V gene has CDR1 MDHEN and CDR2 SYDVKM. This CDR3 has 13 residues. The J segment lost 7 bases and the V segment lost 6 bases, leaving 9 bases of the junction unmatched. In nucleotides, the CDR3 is TGTGCCAGCAGGACAGGGACCCTCTTGGAGCAGTACTTC. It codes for CASRTGTLLEQYF.

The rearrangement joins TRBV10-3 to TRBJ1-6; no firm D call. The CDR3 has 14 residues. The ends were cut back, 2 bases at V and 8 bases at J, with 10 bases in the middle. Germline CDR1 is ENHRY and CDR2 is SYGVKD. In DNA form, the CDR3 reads TGTGCCATCAGTGAGGACACCGCTTATTCACCCCTCCACTTT. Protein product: CAISEDTAYSPLHF.